Shown below are 2 T cell receptor beta chains from a single sample sequenced in a study of cytotoxic CD8 clonotypes in ibrutinib-treated CLL. Clones were read by immunoSEQ multiplex PCR, and TCRdb kept only the in-frame ones, dropping some. The sample holds 250,000 to 350,000 clones, around 76% seen once. The specimen was PBMCs, collected at disease progression, from a patient treated with ibrutinib. Every receptor here comes from a human donor with chronic lymphocytic leukemia.

This clone was detected only once. The genes are TRBV4-1 and TRBJ1-6; 7 bases map to TRBD1. Unmatched junction bases numbered 8, after V lost 1 base and J lost 5 bases. The CDR3 is 17 amino acids. Germline-derived CDR1 and CDR2 are MGHRA and YSYEKL. CDR3 sequence: CASSQVQGPLDNSPLHF. CDR3 DNA: TGCGCCAGCAGCCAAGTACAGGGGCCCCTCGATAATTCACCCCTCCACTTT.

This clone has more than one count but fewer than ten. The rearrangement uses TRBV7-8 and TRBJ1-3; the D is unclear. Deletions cut 3 bases from V and 0 bases from J, with 12 bases between. The CDR3 consists of 16 residues. Per the germline V gene, CDR1 is SGHVS and CDR2 is FQNEAQ. CDR3 coding DNA: TGTGCCAGCAGCTTTACGCGGATTCACTCTGGAAACACCATATATTTT. This codes for CASSFTRIHSGNTIYF. Based on the CDR3 plus reference TRBV7-8 and TRBJ1-3, the full variable domain is GAGVSQSPRYKVAKRGQDVALRCDPISGHVSLFWYQQALGQGPEFLTYFQNEAQLDKSGLPSDRFFAERPEGSVSTLKIQRTQQEDSAVYLCASSFTRIHSGNTIYFGEGSWLTVV.